This TCR beta chain comes out of a study of T-cell reconstitution after alpha-beta-depleted transplantation in children. A TCRbeta library incorporating unique molecular identifiers was prepared. TCRdb re-called the PCR reads with MiXCR, one entry per CDR3 protein. Of about 540,000 distinct CDR3 sequences listed, around 18% are singletons. The CDR3 extends over 15 amino acids. Trimming took 4 bases from V and 12 from J, leaving 21 bases between them. This chain connects TRBV12-3 or TRBV12-4 to TRBJ1-4, with D maybe TRBD1 (6 bases). The specimen was PBMCs from the stem cell graft donor, collected from the stem cell graft. The clonotype comes from a human donor who donated a stem cell graft to a child with acute lymphoblastic leukemia. CDR3 amino acids: CASSSPLDSGGELFF. CDR3 nucleotide sequence: TGTGCCAGCAGTTCCCCCCTGGACAGCGGTGGGGAACTGTTTTTT.